This T cell receptor beta chain comes out of a study of OX40 agonist ivuxolimab in advanced cancers. Study information: Patients received the agonistic anti-OX40 (CD134) antibody ivuxolimab. Study-level findings and limits: At 0.1-3.0 mg/kg, partial responders had clonal expansion among the lowest observed.

Data came from immunoSEQ multiplex PCR; TCRdb stores just in-frame clones and leaves some out. Counted here are approximately 68,000 clones, 80% to 95% occurring once; the ten biggest clones make up 10%. In the case of this clone: Its specificity is unknown.

The receptor's source is an adult with an advanced solid tumor such as melanoma, head and neck, liver or kidney cancer. Sequencing used CD4+ or CD8+ T cells sorted from blood, obtained in a trial of the OX40 agonist ivuxolimab.

CDR3 nucleotides: TGTGCCAGCAGTTACCGAACAGACAGGGATTACGATGGCTACACCTTC. Translated: CASSYRTDRDYDGYTF. The chain joins TRBV6-6 to TRBJ1-2; 7 bases are a match to TRBD1. Germline V gives CDR1 MNHNY, CDR2 SVGAGI (reference sequence). The CDR3 is 16 amino acids. Germline trimming cut 2 bases from V and 6 bases from J; bases unmatched to any gene: 12.